The clone carrying this T cell receptor (beta chain) was detected only a few times. This sample is part of a study of T cells after yellow fever vaccination. MiXCR, applied by TCRdb to the 5' RACE reads, yields one record per CDR3 protein. The profile shows 550,000 to 750,000 distinct CDR3 sequences, less than 15% of them singletons. The V segment lost 8 bases and the J segment 8 bases; nucleotides outside the gene matches: 5. The CDR3 runs 11 residues. Looked up from germline, CDR1 is MNHEY and CDR2 is SVGEGT. The clonotype was recovered from a man aged 25-45 years who received the YFV17D yellow fever vaccine. The sample in question was PBMCs, obtained on the day of the yellow fever booster vaccination. The chain uses TRBV6-2 or TRBV6-3 and TRBJ1-1; 7 bases are shared with TRBD1. DNA for the CDR3: TGTGCCAGCCAACAGGGGCAAGAAGCTTTCTTT. This gives the protein CASQQGQEAFF.